This T cell receptor (beta chain) was identified during a study of high-grade serous ovarian cancer treatment subgroups. Germline V gives CDR1 LNHDA, CDR2 SQIVND (reference sequence). The CDR3 covers 18 residues. V was trimmed by 5 bases and J by 2 bases, leaving 22 bases between them. This clone came up once. TCRdb keeps only in-frame clones here, not all; method: immunoSEQ multiplex PCR. In the table there are 10,000 to 15,000 clones, about 88% of which are singletons. Tumor samples were obtained before definitive surgery or chemotherapy. The receptor was isolated from a human donor with high-grade serous ovarian cancer. The J gene is TRBJ1-5, the V gene TRBV19; tentative D call: TRBD1 (5 bases). Specimen: tumor tissue. The CDR3 reads CASSELMGERVGNQPQHF. CDR3 in DNA: TGTGCCAGTAGTGAACTCATGGGGGAGCGGGTTGGCAATCAGCCCCAGCATTTT.